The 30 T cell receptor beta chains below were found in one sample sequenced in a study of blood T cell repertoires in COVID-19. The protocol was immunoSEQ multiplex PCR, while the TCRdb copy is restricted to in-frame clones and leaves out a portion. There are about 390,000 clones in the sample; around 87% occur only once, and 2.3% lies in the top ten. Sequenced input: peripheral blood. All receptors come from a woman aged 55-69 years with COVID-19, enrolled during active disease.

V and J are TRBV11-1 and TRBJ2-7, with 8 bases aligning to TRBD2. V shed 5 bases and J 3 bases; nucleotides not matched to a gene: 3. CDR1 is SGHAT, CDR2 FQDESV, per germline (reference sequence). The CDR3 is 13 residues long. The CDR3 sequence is CASSPGTSYEQYF. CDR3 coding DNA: TGTGCCAGCAGCCCAGGGACTAGCTACGAGCAGTACTTC.

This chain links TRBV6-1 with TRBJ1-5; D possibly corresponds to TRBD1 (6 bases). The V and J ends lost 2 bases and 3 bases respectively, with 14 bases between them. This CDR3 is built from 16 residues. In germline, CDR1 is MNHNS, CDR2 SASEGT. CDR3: CASSERGRGTNQPQHF. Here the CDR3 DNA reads TGTGCCAGCAGTGAACGGGGTAGGGGGACCAATCAGCCCCAGCATTTT.

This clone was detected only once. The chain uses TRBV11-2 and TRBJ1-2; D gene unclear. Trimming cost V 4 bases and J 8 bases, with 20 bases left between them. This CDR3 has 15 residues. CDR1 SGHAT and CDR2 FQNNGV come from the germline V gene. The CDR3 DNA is TGTGCCAGCAGCTCCCCGGTTGAGGGCTATCGGGGCTACACCTTC. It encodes CASSSPVEGYRGYTF.

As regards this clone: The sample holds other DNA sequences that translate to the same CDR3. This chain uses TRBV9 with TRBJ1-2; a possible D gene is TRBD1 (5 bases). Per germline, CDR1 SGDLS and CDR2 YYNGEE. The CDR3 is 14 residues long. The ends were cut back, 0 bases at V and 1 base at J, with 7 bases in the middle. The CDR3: CASSVGGVNYGYTF. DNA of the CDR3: TGTGCCAGCAGCGTAGGGGGGGTTAACTATGGCTACACCTTC.

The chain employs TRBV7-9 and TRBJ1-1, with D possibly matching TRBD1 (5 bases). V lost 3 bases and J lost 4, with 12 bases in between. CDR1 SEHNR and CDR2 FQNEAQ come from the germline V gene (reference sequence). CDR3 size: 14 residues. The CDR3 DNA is TGTGCCAGCAGCTTGGCGGACGGGGGCACTGAAGCTTTCTTT. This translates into CASSLADGGTEAFF.

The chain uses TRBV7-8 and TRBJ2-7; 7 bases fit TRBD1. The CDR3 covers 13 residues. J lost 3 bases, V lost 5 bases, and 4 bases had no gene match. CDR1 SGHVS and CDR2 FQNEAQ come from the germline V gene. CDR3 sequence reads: CASSGGQLYEQYF. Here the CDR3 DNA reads TGTGCCAGCAGCGGGGGACAGCTCTACGAGCAGTACTTC.

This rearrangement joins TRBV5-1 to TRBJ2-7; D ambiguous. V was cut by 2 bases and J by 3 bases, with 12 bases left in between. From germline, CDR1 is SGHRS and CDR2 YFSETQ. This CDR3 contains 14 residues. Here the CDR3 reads CASSFGTEYYEQYF. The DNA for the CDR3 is TGCGCCAGCAGCTTTGGTACAGAGTACTACGAGCAGTACTTC.

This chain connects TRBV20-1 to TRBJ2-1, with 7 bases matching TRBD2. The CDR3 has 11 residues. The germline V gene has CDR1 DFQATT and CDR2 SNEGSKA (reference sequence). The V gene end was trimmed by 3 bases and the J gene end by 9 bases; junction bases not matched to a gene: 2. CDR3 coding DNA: TGCAGTGCTAGTTGGGAGGGTGAGCAGTTCTTC. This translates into CSASWEGEQFF.

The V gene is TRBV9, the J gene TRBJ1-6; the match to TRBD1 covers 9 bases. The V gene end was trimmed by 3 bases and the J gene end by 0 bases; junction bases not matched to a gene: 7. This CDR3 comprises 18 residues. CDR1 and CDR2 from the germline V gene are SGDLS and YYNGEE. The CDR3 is CASSGFGTGSSYNSPLHF. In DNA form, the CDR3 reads TGTGCCAGCAGCGGTTTTGGGACAGGGAGCTCCTATAATTCACCCCTCCACTTT.

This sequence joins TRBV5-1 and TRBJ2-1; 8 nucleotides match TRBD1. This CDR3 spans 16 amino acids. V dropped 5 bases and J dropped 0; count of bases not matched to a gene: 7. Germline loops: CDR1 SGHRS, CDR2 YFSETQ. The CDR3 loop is CASRFTGGSSYNEQFF. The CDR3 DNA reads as TGCGCCAGCAGGTTCACAGGGGGGAGCTCCTACAATGAGCAGTTCTTC.

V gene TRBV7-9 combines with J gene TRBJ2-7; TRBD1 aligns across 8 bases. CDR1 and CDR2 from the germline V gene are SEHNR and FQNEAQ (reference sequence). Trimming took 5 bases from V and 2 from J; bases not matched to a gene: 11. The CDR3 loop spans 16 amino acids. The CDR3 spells CASSERTGGFTYEQYF. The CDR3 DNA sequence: TGTGCCAGCAGCGAGAGAACAGGGGGATTTACCTACGAGCAGTACTTC.

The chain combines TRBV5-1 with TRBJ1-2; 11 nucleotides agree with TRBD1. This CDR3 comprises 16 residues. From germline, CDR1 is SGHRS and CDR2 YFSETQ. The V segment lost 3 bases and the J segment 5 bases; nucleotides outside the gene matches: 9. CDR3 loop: CASSSVAGTGGYGYTF. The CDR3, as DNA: TGCGCCAGCAGCTCCGTGGCCGGGACAGGGGGTTATGGCTACACCTTC.

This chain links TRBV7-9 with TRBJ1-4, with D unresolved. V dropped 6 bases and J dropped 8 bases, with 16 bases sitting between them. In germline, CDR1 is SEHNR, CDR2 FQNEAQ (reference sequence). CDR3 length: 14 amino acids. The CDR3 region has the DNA TGTGCCAGCAGTCCTTCCCCCCGGAGGGAAAAACTGTTTTTT. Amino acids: CASSPSPRREKLFF.

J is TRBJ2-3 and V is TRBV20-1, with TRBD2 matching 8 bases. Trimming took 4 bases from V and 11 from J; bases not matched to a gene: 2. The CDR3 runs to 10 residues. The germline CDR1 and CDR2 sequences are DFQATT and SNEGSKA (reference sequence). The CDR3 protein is CSATGGMQYF. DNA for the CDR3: TGCAGTGCTACGGGGGGGATGCAGTATTTT.

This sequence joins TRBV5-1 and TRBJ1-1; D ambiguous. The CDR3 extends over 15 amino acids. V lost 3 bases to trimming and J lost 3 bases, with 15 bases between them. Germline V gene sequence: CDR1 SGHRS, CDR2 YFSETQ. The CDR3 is CASSSFIPGDTEAFF. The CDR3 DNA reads TGCGCCAGCAGCTCTTTCATTCCCGGGGACACTGAAGCTTTCTTT.

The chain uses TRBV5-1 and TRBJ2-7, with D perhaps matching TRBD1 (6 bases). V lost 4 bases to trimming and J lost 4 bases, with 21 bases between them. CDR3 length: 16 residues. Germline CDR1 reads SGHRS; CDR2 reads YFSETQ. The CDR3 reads CASSPGTTTTFYEQYF. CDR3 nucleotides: TGCGCCAGCAGCCCTGGGACAACCACTACCTTTTACGAGCAGTACTTC.

The CDR3 sequence: CAISEPYYEQYF. As DNA, the CDR3 is TGTGCCATCAGTGAACCCTACTACGAGCAGTACTTC. The rearrangement joins TRBV10-3 to TRBJ2-7; D unclear. Trimming removed 3 bases from V and 3 bases from J, with 6 bases in between. CDR3 size: 12 residues. CDR1 is ENHRY, CDR2 SYGVKD, per germline.

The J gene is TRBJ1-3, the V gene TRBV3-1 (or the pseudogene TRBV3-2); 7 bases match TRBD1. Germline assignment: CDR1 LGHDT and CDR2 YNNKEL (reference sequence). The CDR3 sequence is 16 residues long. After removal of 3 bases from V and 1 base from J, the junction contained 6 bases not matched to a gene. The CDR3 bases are TGTGCCAGCAGCCACCGACAGGGTTTGTCTGGAAACACCATATATTTT. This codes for CASSHRQGLSGNTIYF.

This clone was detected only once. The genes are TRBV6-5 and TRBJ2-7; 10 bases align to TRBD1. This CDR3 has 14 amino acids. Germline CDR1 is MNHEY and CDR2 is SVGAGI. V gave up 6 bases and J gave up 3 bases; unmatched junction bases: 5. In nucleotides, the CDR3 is TGTGCCAGCAGCCTAGGACAGGGGGACTACGAGCAGTACTTC. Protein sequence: CASSLGQGDYEQYF.

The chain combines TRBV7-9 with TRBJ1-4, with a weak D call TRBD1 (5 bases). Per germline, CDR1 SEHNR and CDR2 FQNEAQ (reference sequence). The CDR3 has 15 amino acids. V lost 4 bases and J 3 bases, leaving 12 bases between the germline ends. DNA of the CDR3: TGTGCCAGCAGCTCCGGGGGGGGAGCTAATGAAAAACTGTTTTTT. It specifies CASSSGGGANEKLFF.

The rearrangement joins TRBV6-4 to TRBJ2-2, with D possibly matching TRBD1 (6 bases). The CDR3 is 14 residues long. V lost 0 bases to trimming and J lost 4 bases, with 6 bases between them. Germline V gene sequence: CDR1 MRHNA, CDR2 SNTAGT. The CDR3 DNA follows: TGTGCCAGCAGTGACTCGGACAGCACCGGGGAGCTGTTTTTT. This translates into CASSDSDSTGELFF.

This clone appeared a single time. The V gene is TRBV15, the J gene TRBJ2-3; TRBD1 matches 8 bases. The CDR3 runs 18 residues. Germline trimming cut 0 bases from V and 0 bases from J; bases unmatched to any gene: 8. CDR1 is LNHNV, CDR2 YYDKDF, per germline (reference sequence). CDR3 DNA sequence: TGTGCCACCAGCAGAGACCCCACAGGGGGAAGTAGCACAGATACGCAGTATTTT. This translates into CATSRDPTGGSSTDTQYF.

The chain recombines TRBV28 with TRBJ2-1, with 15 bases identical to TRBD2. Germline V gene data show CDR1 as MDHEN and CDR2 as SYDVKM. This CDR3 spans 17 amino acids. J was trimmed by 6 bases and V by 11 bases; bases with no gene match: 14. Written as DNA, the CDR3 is TGTGCCGTCCTGACCGGGACTAGCGGGGGGAAAGGCAATGAGCAGTTCTTC. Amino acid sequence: CAVLTGTSGGKGNEQFF.

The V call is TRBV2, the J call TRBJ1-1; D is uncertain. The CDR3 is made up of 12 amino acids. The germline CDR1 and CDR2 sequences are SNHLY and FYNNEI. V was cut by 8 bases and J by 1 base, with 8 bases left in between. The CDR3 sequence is CASRGWNTEAFF. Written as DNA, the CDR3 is TGTGCCAGCCGGGGTTGGAACACTGAAGCTTTCTTT.

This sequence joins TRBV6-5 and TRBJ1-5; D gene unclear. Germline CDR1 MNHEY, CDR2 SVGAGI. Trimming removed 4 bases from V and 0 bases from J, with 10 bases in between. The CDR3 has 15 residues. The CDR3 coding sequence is TGTGCCAGCAGTTTACAGAGGGATAGCAATCAGCCCCAGCATTTT. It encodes CASSLQRDSNQPQHF.

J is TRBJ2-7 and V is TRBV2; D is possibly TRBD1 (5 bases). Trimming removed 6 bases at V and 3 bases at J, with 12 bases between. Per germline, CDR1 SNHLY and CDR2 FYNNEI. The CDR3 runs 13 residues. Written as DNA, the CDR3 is TGTGCCAGCAGCCTGGACACGGACTACGAGCAGTACTTC. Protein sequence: CASSLDTDYEQYF.

The CDR3 reads CASSIGGSYYGYTF. The CDR3 coding sequence is TGTGCCAGTAGTATCGGGGGTAGCTACTATGGCTACACCTTC. This sequence joins TRBV19 and TRBJ1-2; a possible D gene is TRBD1 (5 bases). V was cut by 3 bases and J by 3 bases, with 11 bases left in between. CDR1 LNHDA and CDR2 SQIVND come from the germline V gene (reference sequence). The CDR3 totals 14 residues.

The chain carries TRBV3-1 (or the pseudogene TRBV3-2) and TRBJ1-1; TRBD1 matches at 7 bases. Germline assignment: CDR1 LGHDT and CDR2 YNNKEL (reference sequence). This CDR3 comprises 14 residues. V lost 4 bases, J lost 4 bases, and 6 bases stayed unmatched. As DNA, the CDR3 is TGTGCCAGCAGCCTCAGGGGGGTGGGCACTGAAGCTTTCTTT. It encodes CASSLRGVGTEAFF.

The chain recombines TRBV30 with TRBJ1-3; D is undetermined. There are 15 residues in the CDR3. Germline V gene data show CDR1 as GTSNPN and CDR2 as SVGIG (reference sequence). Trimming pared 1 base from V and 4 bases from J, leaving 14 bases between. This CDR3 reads CAWSGSGRGGNTIYF. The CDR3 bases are TGTGCCTGGAGTGGATCCGGCCGAGGGGGAAACACCATATATTTT. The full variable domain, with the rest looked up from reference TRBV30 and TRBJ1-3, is SQTIHQWPATLVQPVGSPLSLECTVEGTSNPNLYWYRQAAGRGLQLLFYSVGIGQISSEVPQNLSASRPQDRQFILSSKKLLLSDSGFYLCAWSGSGRGGNTIYFGEGSWLTVV.

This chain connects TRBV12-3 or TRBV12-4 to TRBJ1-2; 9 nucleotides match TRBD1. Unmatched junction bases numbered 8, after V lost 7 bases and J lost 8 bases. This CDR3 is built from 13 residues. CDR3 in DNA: TGTGCCAGCAATCAACAGGGGGCGAGAGGCTACACCTTC. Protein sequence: CASNQQGARGYTF.